The 3 T cell receptor beta chains below all came from one sample that was sequenced in a study of blood T cell repertoires in COVID-19 (dated by TCRdb to 2020 to 2022). The method behind the library was the immunoSEQ multiplex PCR assay. TCRdb provides this immuneACCESS table in a form limited to in-frame rearrangements. Some clones are lacking; in checked studies, under half of them reflect an unresolved V gene, and why the rest are absent is not known. Present in this sample are under 350,000 clones, just over 85% of which were seen just once. The biggest ten clones account for over 3.5% of the sample. The sequencing input was PBMCs or T cells enriched from blood (not recorded which). The receptors derive from a man aged 30 to 39 who had recovered from COVID-19.

The chain carries TRBV24-1 and TRBJ2-5; possibly TRBD1 for D (6 bases). This CDR3 has 16 amino acids. V shed 0 bases and J shed 0 bases, with 10 bases lying between them. Germline values: CDR1 KGHDR, CDR2 SFDVKD. CDR3 in DNA: TGTGCCACCAGTGATTTGGAGACAGGCTACCAAGAGACCCAGTACTTC. Its translation: CATSDLETGYQETQYF.

V and J are TRBV9 and TRBJ2-1; tentatively, D is TRBD1 (6 bases). Looked up from germline, CDR1 is SGDLS and CDR2 is YYNGEE. This CDR3 spans 13 amino acids. The V gene lost 0 bases and the J gene lost 7 bases, with 8 bases spanning the gap. The DNA for the CDR3 is TGTGCCAGCAGCGTAGAGACAGGAAATGAGCAGTTCTTC. Translating it yields CASSVETGNEQFF. The full variable domain, its missing parts supplied by reference TRBV9 and TRBJ2-1, is DSGVTQTPKHLITATGQRVTLRCSPRSGDLSVYWYQQSLDQGLQFLIQYYNGEERAKGNILERFSAQQFPDLHSELNLSSLELGDSALYFCASSVETGNEQFFGPGTRLTVL.

This clone has only one observation. The V and J genes are TRBV5-1 and TRBJ2-1, with 8 bases lining up with TRBD2. From germline, CDR1 is SGHRS and CDR2 YFSETQ. V lost 2 bases to trimming and J lost 2 bases; unmatched junction nucleotides: 3. The CDR3 extends over 15 amino acids. The CDR3 region is CASSFLAGAYNEQFF. The CDR3 DNA sequence: TGCGCCAGCAGCTTCCTAGCGGGTGCCTACAATGAGCAGTTCTTC.